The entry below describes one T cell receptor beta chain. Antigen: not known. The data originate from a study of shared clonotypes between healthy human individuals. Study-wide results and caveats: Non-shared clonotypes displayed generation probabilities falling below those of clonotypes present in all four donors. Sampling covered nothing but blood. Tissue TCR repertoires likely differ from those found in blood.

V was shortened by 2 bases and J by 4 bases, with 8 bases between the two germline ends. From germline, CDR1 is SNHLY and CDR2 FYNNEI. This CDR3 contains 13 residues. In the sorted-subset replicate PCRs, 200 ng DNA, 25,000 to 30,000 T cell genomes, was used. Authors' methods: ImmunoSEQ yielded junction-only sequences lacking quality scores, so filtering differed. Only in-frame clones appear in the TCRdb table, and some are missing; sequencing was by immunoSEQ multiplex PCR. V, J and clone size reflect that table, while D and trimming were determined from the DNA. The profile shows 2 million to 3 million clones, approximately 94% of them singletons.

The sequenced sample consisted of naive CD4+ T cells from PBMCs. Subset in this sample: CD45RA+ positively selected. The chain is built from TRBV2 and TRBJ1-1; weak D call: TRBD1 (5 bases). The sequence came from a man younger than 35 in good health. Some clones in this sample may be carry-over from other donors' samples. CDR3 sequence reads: CASSEPGSTEAFF. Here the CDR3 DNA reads TGTGCCAGCAGTGAACCAGGGAGCACTGAAGCTTTCTTT.